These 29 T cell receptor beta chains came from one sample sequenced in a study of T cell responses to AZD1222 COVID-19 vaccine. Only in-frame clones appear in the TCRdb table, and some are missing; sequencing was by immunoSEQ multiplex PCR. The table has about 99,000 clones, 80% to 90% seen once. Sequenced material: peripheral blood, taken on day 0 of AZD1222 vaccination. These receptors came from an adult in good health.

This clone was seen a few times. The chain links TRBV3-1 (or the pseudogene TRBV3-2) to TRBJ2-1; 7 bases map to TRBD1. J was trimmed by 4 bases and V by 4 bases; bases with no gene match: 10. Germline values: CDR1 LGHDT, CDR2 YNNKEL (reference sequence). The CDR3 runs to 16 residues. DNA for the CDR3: TGTGCCAGCAGCCCCCATTCAGGGGGACAGTACAATGAGCAGTTCTTC. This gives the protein CASSPHSGGQYNEQFF.

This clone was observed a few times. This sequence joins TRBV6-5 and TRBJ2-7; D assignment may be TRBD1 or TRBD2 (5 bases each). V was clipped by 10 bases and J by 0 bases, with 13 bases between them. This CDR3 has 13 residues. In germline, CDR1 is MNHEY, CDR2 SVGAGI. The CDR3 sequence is CATRRGLSYEQYF. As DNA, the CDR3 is TGTGCCACCCGACGGGGCCTCTCCTACGAGCAGTACTTC.

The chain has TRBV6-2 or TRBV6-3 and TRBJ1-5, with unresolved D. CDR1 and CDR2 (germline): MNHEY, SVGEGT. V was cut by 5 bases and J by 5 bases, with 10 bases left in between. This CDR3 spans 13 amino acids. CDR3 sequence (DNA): TGTGCCAGCAGTAAATTCATGGATCAGCCCCAGCATTTT. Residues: CASSKFMDQPQHF.

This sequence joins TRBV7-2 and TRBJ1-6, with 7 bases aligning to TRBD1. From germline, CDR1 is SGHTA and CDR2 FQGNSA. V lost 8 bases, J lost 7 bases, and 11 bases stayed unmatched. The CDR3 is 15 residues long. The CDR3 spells CASGQGTAKNSPLHF. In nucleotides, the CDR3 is TGTGCCAGCGGACAAGGGACAGCGAAAAATTCACCCCTCCACTTT. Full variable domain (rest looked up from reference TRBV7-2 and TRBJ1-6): GAGVSQSPSNKVTEKGKDVELRCDPISGHTALYWYRQSLGQGLEFLIYFQGNSAPDKSGLPSDRFSAERTGGSVSTLTIQRTQQEDSAVYLCASGQGTAKNSPLHFGNGTRLTVT.

The CDR3 loop reads CASSWTANYGYTF. In nucleotides, the CDR3 is TGTGCCAGCAGTTGGACAGCTAACTATGGCTACACCTTC. J is TRBJ1-2 and V is TRBV6-2 or TRBV6-3; tentative D call: TRBD1 (6 bases). The germline gives CDR1 MNHEY, CDR2 SVGEGT. The CDR3 loop spans 13 amino acids. Trimming removed 4 bases at V and 0 bases at J, with 6 bases between.

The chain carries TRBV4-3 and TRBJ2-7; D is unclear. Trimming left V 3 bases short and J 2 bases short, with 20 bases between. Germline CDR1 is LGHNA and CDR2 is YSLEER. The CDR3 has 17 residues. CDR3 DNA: TGCGCCAGCAGCCAGAGAACCGTCCCAAGCCCGCCCTACGAGCAGTACTTC. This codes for CASSQRTVPSPPYEQYF.

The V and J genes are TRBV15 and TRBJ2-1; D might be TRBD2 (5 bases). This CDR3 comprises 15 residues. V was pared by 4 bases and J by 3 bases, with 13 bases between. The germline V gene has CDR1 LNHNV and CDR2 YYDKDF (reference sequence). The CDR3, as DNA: TGTGCCACCAGCACTAGGACTTCCTACTACAATGAGCAGTTCTTC. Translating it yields CATSTRTSYYNEQFF.

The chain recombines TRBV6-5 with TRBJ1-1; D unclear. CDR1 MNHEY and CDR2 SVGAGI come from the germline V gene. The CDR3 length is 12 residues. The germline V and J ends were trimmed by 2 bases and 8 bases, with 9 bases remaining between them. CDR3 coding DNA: TGTGCCAGCAGTTACAAAGCCGGGGAAGCTTTCTTT. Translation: CASSYKAGEAFF.

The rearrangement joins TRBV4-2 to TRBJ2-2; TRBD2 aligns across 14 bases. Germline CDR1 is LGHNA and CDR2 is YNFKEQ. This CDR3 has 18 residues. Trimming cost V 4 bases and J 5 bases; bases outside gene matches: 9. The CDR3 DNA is TGTGCCAGCAGCCTCAATGCCGGACTAGCGGGAGGAACCGGGGAGCTGTTTTTT. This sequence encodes CASSLNAGLAGGTGELFF.

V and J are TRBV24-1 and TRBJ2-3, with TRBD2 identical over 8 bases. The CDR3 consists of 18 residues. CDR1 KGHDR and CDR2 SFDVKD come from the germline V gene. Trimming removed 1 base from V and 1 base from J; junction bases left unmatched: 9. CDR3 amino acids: CATSDFPPGGLGTDTQYF. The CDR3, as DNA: TGTGCCACCAGTGATTTCCCGCCGGGGGGGCTCGGCACAGATACGCAGTATTTT.

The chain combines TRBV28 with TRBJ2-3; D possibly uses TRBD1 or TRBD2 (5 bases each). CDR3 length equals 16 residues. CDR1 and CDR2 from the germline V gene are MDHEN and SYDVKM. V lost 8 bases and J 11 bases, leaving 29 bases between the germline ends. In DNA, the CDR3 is TGTGCCAGCGGGAGAGAGGACAAGGGGTCACGGATCATGCAGTATTTT. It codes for CASGREDKGSRIMQYF.

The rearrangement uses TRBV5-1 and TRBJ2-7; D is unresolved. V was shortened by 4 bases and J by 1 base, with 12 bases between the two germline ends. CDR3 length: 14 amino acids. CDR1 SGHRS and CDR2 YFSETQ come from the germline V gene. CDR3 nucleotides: TGCGCCAGCAGCCCGGATGAGAGATCCTACGAGCAGTACTTC. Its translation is CASSPDERSYEQYF. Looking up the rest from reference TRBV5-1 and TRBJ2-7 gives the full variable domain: KAGVTQTPRYLIKTRGQQVTLSCSPISGHRSVSWYQQTPGQGLQFLFEYFSETQRNKGNFPGRFSGRQFSNSRSEMNVSTLELGDSALYLCASSPDERSYEQYFGPGTRLTVT.

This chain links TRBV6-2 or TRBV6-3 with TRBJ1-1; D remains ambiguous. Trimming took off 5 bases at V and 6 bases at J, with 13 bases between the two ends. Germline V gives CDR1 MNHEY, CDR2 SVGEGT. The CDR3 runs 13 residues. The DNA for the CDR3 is TGTGCCAGCAGTCACCCTAACGTCGCTGAAGCTTTCTTT. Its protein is CASSHPNVAEAFF.

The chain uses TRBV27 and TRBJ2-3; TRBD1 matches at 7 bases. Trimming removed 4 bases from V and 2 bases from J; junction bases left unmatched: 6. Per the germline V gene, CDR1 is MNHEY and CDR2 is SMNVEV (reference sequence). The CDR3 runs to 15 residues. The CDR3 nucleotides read TGTGCCAGCAGTTATAGGGGGACAGCCACAGATACGCAGTATTTT. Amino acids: CASSYRGTATDTQYF.

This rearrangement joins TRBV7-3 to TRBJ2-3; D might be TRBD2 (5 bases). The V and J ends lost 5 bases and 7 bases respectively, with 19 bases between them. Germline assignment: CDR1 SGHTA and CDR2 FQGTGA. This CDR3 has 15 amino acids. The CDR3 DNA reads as TGTGCCAGCAGCGCGGACTTCCCTCCAGCCAATACGCAGTATTTT. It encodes CASSADFPPANTQYF.

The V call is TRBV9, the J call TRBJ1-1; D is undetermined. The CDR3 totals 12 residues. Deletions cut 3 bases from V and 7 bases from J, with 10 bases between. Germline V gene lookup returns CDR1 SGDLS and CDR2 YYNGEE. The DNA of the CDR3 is TGTGCCAGCAGCGGTGTGAGTAATGAAGCTTTCTTT. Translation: CASSGVSNEAFF.

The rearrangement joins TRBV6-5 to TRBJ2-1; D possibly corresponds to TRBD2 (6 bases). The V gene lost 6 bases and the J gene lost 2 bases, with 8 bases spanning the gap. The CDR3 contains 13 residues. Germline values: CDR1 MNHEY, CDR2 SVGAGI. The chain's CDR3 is CASRPGAYNEQFF. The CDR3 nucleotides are TGTGCCAGCAGGCCGGGAGCCTACAATGAGCAGTTCTTC.

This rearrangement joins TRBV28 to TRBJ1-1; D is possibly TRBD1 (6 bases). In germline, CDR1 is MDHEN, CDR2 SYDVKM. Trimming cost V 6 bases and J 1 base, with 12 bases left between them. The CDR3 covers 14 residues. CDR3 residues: CASSPGTKNTEAFF. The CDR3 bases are TGTGCCAGCAGCCCCGGGACAAAGAACACTGAAGCTTTCTTT.

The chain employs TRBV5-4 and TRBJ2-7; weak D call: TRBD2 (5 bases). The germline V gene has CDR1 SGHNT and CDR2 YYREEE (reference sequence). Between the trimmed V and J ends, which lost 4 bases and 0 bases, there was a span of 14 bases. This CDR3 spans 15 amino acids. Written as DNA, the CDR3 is TGTGCCAGCAGCCTTCGGGCGGGCAGCTCCTACGAGCAGTACTTC. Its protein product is CASSLRAGSSYEQYF.

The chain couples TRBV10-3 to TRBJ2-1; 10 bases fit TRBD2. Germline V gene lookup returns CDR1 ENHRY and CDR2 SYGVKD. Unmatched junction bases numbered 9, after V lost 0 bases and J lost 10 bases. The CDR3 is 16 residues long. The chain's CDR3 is CAISESGSGRSGEQFF. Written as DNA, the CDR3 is TGTGCCATCAGTGAGTCCGGTAGCGGGAGGTCCGGGGAGCAGTTCTTC.

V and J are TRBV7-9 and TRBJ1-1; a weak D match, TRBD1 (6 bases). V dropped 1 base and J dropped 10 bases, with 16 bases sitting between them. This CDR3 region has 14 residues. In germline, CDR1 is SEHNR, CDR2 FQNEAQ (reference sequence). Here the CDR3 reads CASSLVASEGGAFF. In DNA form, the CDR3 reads TGTGCCAGCAGCTTAGTCGCTTCGGAGGGGGGAGCTTTCTTT.

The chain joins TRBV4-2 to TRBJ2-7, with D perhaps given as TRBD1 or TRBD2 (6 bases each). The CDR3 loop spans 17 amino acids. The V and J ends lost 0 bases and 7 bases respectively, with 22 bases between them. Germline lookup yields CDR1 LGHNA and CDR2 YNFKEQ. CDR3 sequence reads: CASSQDLGGRPGGEQYF. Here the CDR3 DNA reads TGTGCCAGCAGCCAAGATCTGGGGGGCCGCCCTGGTGGAGAGCAGTACTTC.

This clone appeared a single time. The CDR3 sequence: CASSLAAGPNYGYTF. Written as DNA, the CDR3 is TGTGCCAGCAGCTTAGCCGCGGGGCCTAACTATGGCTACACCTTC. V usage is TRBV7-2 and J usage is TRBJ1-2, with D maybe TRBD1 (5 bases). Germline-derived CDR1 and CDR2 are SGHTA and FQGNSA. V was pared by 0 bases and J by 0 bases, with 8 bases between. This CDR3 contains 15 residues. Filled out from reference TRBV7-2 and TRBJ1-2, the complete variable domain reads GAGVSQSPSNKVTEKGKDVELRCDPISGHTALYWYRQSLGQGLEFLIYFQGNSAPDKSGLPSDRFSAERTGGSVSTLTIQRTQQEDSAVYLCASSLAAGPNYGYTFGSGTRLTVV.

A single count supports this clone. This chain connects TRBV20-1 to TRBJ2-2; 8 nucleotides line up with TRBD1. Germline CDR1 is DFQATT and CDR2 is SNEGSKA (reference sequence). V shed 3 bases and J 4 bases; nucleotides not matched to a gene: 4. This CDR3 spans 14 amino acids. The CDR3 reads CSASHQGATGELFF. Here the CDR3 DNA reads TGCAGTGCTAGTCATCAGGGGGCCACCGGGGAGCTGTTTTTT.

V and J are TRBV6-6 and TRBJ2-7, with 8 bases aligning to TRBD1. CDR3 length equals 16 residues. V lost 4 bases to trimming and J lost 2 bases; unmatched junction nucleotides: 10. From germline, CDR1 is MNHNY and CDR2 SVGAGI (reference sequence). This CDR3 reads CASSFAPGQETYEQYF. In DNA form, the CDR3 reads TGTGCCAGCAGTTTCGCCCCGGGACAGGAAACCTACGAGCAGTACTTC.

The CDR3 DNA reads as TGTGCCAGCAGCCGACTAGCGGGAGGGCGTATGACAGATACGCAGTATTTT. Its protein product is CASSRLAGGRMTDTQYF. This rearrangement joins TRBV4-2 to TRBJ2-3; 14 positions match TRBD2. The ends lost 4 bases at V and 3 bases at J; junction bases unmatched: 6. This CDR3 region has 17 residues. From germline, CDR1 is LGHNA and CDR2 YNFKEQ.

The CDR3 DNA is TGTGCCAGCAGCCCCCCTCGGGTCCAAGAGACCCAGTACTTC. Amino acids: CASSPPRVQETQYF. The chain has TRBV28 and TRBJ2-5; D ambiguous. CDR1 is MDHEN and CDR2 is SYDVKM in the germline V gene. Trimming removed 6 bases from V and 1 base from J, with 12 bases in between. The CDR3 extends over 14 amino acids.

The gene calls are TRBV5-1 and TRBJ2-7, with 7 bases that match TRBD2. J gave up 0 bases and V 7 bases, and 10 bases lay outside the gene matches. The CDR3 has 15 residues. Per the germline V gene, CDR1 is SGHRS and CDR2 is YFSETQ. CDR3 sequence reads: CASRLSGVPSYEQYF. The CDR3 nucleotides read TGCGCCAGCCGTCTCAGCGGGGTCCCCTCCTACGAGCAGTACTTC.

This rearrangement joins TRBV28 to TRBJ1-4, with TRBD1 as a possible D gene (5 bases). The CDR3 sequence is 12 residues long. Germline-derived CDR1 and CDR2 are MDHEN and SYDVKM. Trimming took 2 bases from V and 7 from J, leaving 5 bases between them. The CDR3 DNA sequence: TGTGCCAGCAGTTTACAGGGTGAAAAACTGTTTTTT. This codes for CASSLQGEKLFF.